This T cell receptor (beta chain) was sequenced for a study of blood T cells in healthy people across ages. Overall study: About one barcoded beta molecule was captured per two T cells (by template switching). Study-wide results and limits: Donor CMV status, an unknown factor, possibly confounded changes in expanded clonotypes.

Germline V gene lookup returns CDR1 KGHDR and CDR2 SFDVKD. CDR3 length: 14 residues. V was shortened by 5 bases and J by 6 bases, with 15 bases between the two germline ends. The authors extracted at least 5.5 micrograms of total RNA per sample. About this clonotype itself: Its matching antigen is unknown.

A J-beta primer mix and a sample-barcoded 5' primer were used in a second PCR of about 7 to 12 cycles. In TCRdb, the 5' RACE reads were re-called with MiXCR into one record per CDR3 protein. This sample has 750,000 to 950,000 distinct CDR3 sequences, with about 55% found just once. The chain has TRBV24-1 and TRBJ1-1; D unresolved. This sequence was found in a man older than 75 in good health. Sequenced input: blood. CDR3 protein: CATSASGGSSEAFF. The CDR3 coding sequence is TGTGCCACCAGTGCTTCAGGAGGGAGTTCTGAAGCTTTCTTT.